A selection of T cell receptor beta chains follows, all from one sample in a study of blood T cells in healthy people across ages. TCRdb reprocessed the 5' RACE reads with MiXCR, giving one entry per CDR3 protein. The sample has around 1,000,000 distinct CDR3 sequences; more than 30% are singletons. Sequenced: blood. These receptors were obtained from a man aged 18 to 29 in good health. Each CDR3 is given with its conserved first and last residue.

CAARGDRVTEAFF	TRBJ1-1	TRBV10-3
CASSRVGQAYNEQFF	TRBJ2-1	TRBV9
CATSYPFGQRLNEQYF	-	TRBV15
CASWRGQHSNQPQHF	TRBJ1-5	TRBV27
CSARGSFEQYF	-	TRBV20-1
CASSDGQGNQPQHF	TRBJ1-5	TRBV25-1
CASSAGALRSTEAFF	TRBJ1-1	TRBV9
CASSDLRGTVQETQYF	TRBJ2-5	TRBV18
CATSGRANTEAFF	TRBJ1-1	TRBV15
CASSQIILDTDTQYF	TRBJ2-3	TRBV4-3
CASSIASRYTF	TRBJ1-2	TRBV19
CASSSQGRETQYF	TRBJ2-5	TRBV7-3
CASSFGSGVVMDTQYF	TRBJ2-3	TRBV13
CSAPLIGRNWPDTQYF	TRBJ2-3	TRBV20-1
CASSLGLRGAGNQPQHF	TRBJ1-5	TRBV5-6
CASSVSPGPQHF	TRBJ1-5	TRBV6-6
CASSLTLGTEVKDEQFF	TRBJ2-1	TRBV7-9
CASQGRNNQPQHF	TRBJ1-5	TRBV7-9
CASSPARAFF	TRBJ1-1	TRBV9
CASSSPRQVIGNEQFF	TRBJ2-1	TRBV27
CARSPRGNTEAFF	TRBJ1-1	TRBV28
CSAKPPTGLNTEAFF	TRBJ1-1	TRBV20-1
CASSDSGGDEQFF	TRBJ2-1	TRBV6-5
CASSRLFAGNTIYF	TRBJ1-3	TRBV12-3/TRBV12-4
CASSGRQGDTQYF	TRBJ2-3	TRBV12-3/TRBV12-4
CASRLPFGTGGDTQYF	TRBJ2-3	TRBV7-2
CASSLECGGQETQFF	-	TRBV7-9
CASSLDLSNEQFF	TRBJ2-1	TRBV13
CAISESTGYEKLFF	TRBJ1-4	TRBV10-3
CASTRDFNTEAFF	TRBJ1-1	TRBV5-1
CATALHEAAEAFF	TRBJ1-1	TRBV12-3/TRBV12-4
CASSLTGGAPYEQYF	TRBJ2-7	TRBV27
CASNLQGSPYNEQFF	TRBJ2-1	TRBV7-2
CSARASGSRGQPQHF	TRBJ1-5	TRBV20-1
CSAGGRNYEQYF	TRBJ2-7	TRBV20-1
CASVDPGQGVYGYTF	TRBJ1-2	TRBV12-5
CASSQVLNTEAFF	TRBJ1-1	TRBV4-3
CASSQDGRVRGNTEAFF	TRBJ1-1	TRBV4-3